This T cell receptor (beta chain) was observed in a study of Ad26.COV2.S vaccination and SARS-CoV-2 variants. Study-level points and caveats: Assessments of TCR breadth and depth may have underestimated the total T cell responses.

The treatment is: 15 to 20 received Ad26.COV2.S at low or high dose, single or two shots; 5 received placebo; per-sample allocation not given. Collection of the samples took place on day 63 after the first injection of vaccine or placebo. This CDR3 contains 13 residues. Germline V gene sequence: CDR1 MNHEY, CDR2 SVGAGI. The germline V and J ends were trimmed by 5 bases and 3 bases, with 10 bases remaining between them. To note about this clone: What it recognizes is unknown.

Data came from immunoSEQ multiplex PCR; TCRdb stores just in-frame clones and leaves some out. The repertoire holds almost 400,000 clones, around nine tenths seen once, with approximately 1.9% in the top ten. The sequence came from a person aged 18-65 years who received the Ad26.COV2.S COVID-19 vaccine or a placebo. The specimen comprised peripheral blood, sampled in a trial of Ad26.COV2.S vaccine versus placebo. The chain links TRBV6-5 to TRBJ1-2, with D perhaps TRBD1 (6 bases). The CDR3 DNA follows: TGTGCCAGCAGTCCCGGACAGCACTATGGCTACACCTTC. It specifies CASSPGQHYGYTF.